This is a list of T cell receptor beta chains from one sample in a study of T cells after yellow fever vaccination. From the 5' RACE reads, TCRdb called clonotypes with MiXCR, one entry per CDR3 protein. In the table there are about 300,000 distinct CDR3 sequences, 6.8% of which are singletons. The sample in question was PBMCs, obtained about 49 days after the first yellow fever vaccination. These receptors were obtained from a man between 18 and 29 years old who received the YFV17D yellow fever vaccine. The CDR3 runs from the conserved cysteine through the conserved F or W. D genes are given only for firm matches. Not every row has a clone size; where given, it reads once, few, many or a size class.

v_call	d_call	j_call	clone_size	cdr3_length	cdr3_nt	cdr3_aa
TRBV5-4	TRBD2	TRBJ2-5	.	12	TGTGCCAGCGGTAGCGGGCAAGAGACCCAGTACTTC	CASGSGQETQYF
TRBV19	TRBD1	TRBJ1-1	few	16	TGTGCCAGTAGGGGGTCGGGACAGGGTTTGAACACTGAAGCTTTCTTT	CASRGSGQGLNTEAFF
TRBV4-3	.	TRBJ1-1	few	13	TGCGCCAGCAGCCGTAAGTCGAACACTGAAGCTTTCTTT	CASSRKSNTEAFF
TRBV14	.	TRBJ2-3	.	13	TGTGCCAGCAGCCCTTCGTACCGGGATACGCAGTATTTT	CASSPSYRDTQYF
TRBV7-2	.	TRBJ2-3	.	14	TGTGCCAGCAGAAAAGCGGGCCGCACAGATACGCAGTATTTT	CASRKAGRTDTQYF
TRBV7-3	TRBD2	TRBJ2-5	few	15	TGTGCCAGCAGCCCCGGGGGGTTAGCGCCAAGGGCCCAGTACTTC	CASSPGGLAPRAQYF
TRBV7-2	.	TRBJ2-2	few	13	TGTGCCAGCAGCCCCGGGCCCACAGGCGGGCTGTTTTTT	CASSPGPTGGLFF
TRBV11-1	.	TRBJ2-5	.	21	TGTGCCAGCAGCTTATTTAGGAGTGTAGCCATCATCAACGGGCAACAAGAGACCCAGTACTTC	CASSLFRSVAIINGQQETQYF
TRBV11-3	.	TRBJ2-3	many	13	TGTGCCAGCAGCTTAAGTGCCCGGGATACGCAGTATTTT	CASSLSARDTQYF
TRBV24-1	TRBD2	TRBJ2-1	few	15	TGTGCCACCAGTGACACGGGACTAGCCTTGCATGAGCAGTTCTTC	CATSDTGLALHEQFF
TRBV27	TRBD1	TRBJ2-7	.	14	TGTGCCAGCAGTTTCGGGACAGGACTCTACGAGCAGTACTTC	CASSFGTGLYEQYF
TRBV28	.	TRBJ2-2	few	18	TGTGCCAGCAGCCCGTTGTGGGGGGCGGACGCGAACACCGGGGAGCTGTTTTTT	CASSPLWGADANTGELFF
TRBV14	TRBD1	TRBJ1-2	.	15	TGTGCCAGCAGCCACGAAGGACAGGGGTTCTGGGGCTACACCTTC	CASSHEGQGFWGYTF
TRBV20-1	.	TRBJ2-7	.	14	TGCAGTGCCACCCCACGGGGGGCGTGGGACGAGCAGTACTTC	CSATPRGAWDEQYF
TRBV12-3/TRBV12-4	TRBD2	TRBJ2-5	few	15	TGTGCCAGCAGACAACGGAGCGGGGGGGACAAGACCCAGTACTTC	CASRQRSGGDKTQYF
TRBV7-2	.	TRBJ1-4	.	14	TGTGCCAGCAGCTTCGACAGGACTAATGAAAAACTGTTTTTT	CASSFDRTNEKLFF
TRBV20-1	.	TRBJ1-2	many	12	TGCAGTGCGTCCGGGAACGACTATGGCTACACCTTC	CSASGNDYGYTF
TRBV12-3/TRBV12-4	TRBD1	TRBJ1-2	many	13	TGTGCCAGCAGCCCGGACAGGGATGGTGGCTACACCTTC	CASSPDRDGGYTF
TRBV20-1	.	TRBJ1-5	many	14	TGCAGTGCTAGAGATTTGCCGGGTAATCAGCCCCAGCATTTT	CSARDLPGNQPQHF
TRBV4-1	.	TRBJ2-1	many	16	TGCGCCAGCAGCCAAGTTTTCACCAACTCCTACAATGAGCAGTTCTTC	CASSQVFTNSYNEQFF
TRBV11-2	TRBD2	TRBJ2-5	.	15	TGTGCCAGCAGCTCACTAGCGGGGGGCGGGGAGACCCAGTACTTC	CASSSLAGGGETQYF
TRBV4-2	TRBD2	TRBJ2-1	few	18	TGTGCCAGCAGCGCAACCCCGGGACTAGCGGGGGCCTACAATGAGCAGTTCTTC	CASSATPGLAGAYNEQFF
TRBV7-9	.	TRBJ1-4	.	14	TGTGCCAGCAGCTTAAGGCGGATCAATGAAAAACTGTTTTTT	CASSLRRINEKLFF
TRBV7-2	TRBD2	TRBJ2-3	.	15	TGTGCCAGCAGCCAGACCTGGGGGGGGACAGATACGCAGTATTTT	CASSQTWGGTDTQYF
TRBV6-5	TRBD2	TRBJ2-5	.	16	TGTGCCAGCAGTTACGCTAGCGGGGCTTCCCAAGAGACCCAGTACTTC	CASSYASGASQETQYF
TRBV4-3	TRBD1	TRBJ2-3	few	16	TGCGCCAGCAGCCACGGACAGGGGGGTAGCACAGATACGCAGTATTTT	CASSHGQGGSTDTQYF